This is a list of T cell receptor beta chains from one sample in a study of cytomegalovirus exposure and HLA in healthy donors. Produced via immunoSEQ multiplex PCR; TCRdb's table is partial and in-frame only. This table holds 100,000 or so clones, 70% to 80% found once. The sequencing sample was made of PBMCs. These receptors all stem from a woman between 35 and 50 years old in good health and CMV-seronegative. Each CDR3 is given with its conserved first and last residue. The order of the fields is clone size, D gene, J gene, V gene, CDR3 protein, CDR3 DNA. The D gene is left open where the match is weak. Clone size, where shown, is once, few, many, or a class for clones that have expanded.

-,TRBD1,TRBJ1-2,TRBV19,CASTPVGQLYGYTF,TGTGCCAGTACCCCCGTGGGACAGCTCTATGGCTACACCTTC
few,-,TRBJ1-2,TRBV5-1,CASSLLLSTGYTF,TGCGCCAGCAGCTTGCTCCTCAGTACCGGCTACACCTTC
-,-,TRBJ1-1,TRBV7-9,CASSLAAGLTEAFF,TGTGCCAGCAGCTTAGCGGCGGGGTTAACTGAAGCTTTCTTT
once,-,TRBJ2-1,TRBV9,CASSVGGNSYNEQFF,TGTGCCAGCAGCGTCGGAGGTAATTCCTACAATGAGCAGTTCTTC
few,-,TRBJ2-7,TRBV30,CAWSVGPANYEQYF,TGTGCCTGGAGTGTGGGGCCAGCAAACTACGAGCAGTACTTC
-,-,TRBJ1-2,TRBV11-3,CASSAGGRENYGYTF,TGTGCCAGCAGCGCCGGCGGCCGGGAGAACTATGGCTACACCTTC
few,TRBD1,TRBJ2-7,TRBV11-2,CASSLELTGQVFLYEQYF,TGTGCCAGCAGCTTAGAACTGACGGGACAGGTTTTTCTCTACGAGCAGTACTTC
-,TRBD2,TRBJ2-1,TRBV6-4,CASRADRGGHNEQFF,TGTGCCAGCAGGGCGGACCGGGGGGGCCACAATGAGCAGTTCTTC
-,TRBD1,TRBJ1-5,TRBV28,CASSQQGRGSNQPQHF,TGTGCCAGCAGCCAACAGGGGCGAGGGAGCAATCAGCCCCAGCATTTT
-,TRBD1,TRBJ2-7,TRBV6-5,CASRDRDRGYDEQYF,TGTGCCAGCAGGGACCGGGACAGGGGGTACGACGAGCAGTACTTC
-,TRBD1,TRBJ2-5,TRBV6-5,CASSYSRDRSYGEQYF,TGTGCCAGCAGTTACTCACGGGACAGATCCTACGGGGAGCAGTACTTC
-,-,TRBJ2-7,TRBV30,CAWSVSLYYEQYF,TGTGCCTGGAGTGTATCTCTTTACTACGAGCAGTACTTC
-,TRBD2,TRBJ2-3,TRBV6-5,CASSYPIAGGSHTQYF,TGTGCCAGCAGTTACCCAATAGCGGGGGGGTCTCATACGCAGTATTTT